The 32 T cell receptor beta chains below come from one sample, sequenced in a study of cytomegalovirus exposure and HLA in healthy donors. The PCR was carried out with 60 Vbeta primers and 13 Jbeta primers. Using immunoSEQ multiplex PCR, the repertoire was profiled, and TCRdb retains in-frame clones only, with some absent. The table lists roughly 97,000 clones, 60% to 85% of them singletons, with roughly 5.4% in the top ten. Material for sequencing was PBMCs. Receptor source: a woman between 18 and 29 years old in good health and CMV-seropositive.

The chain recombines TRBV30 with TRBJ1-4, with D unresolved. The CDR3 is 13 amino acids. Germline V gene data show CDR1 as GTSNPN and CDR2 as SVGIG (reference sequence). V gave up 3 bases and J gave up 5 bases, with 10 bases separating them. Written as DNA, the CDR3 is TGTGCCTGGAGGTTTGGGCCAAATGAAAAACTGTTTTTT. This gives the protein CAWRFGPNEKLFF.

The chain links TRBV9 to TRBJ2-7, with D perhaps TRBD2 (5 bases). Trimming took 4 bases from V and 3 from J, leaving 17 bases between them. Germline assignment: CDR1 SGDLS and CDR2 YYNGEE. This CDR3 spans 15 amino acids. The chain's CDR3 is CASSPRGPVNYEQYF. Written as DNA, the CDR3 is TGTGCCAGCAGCCCCCGCGGGCCGGTGAACTACGAGCAGTACTTC.

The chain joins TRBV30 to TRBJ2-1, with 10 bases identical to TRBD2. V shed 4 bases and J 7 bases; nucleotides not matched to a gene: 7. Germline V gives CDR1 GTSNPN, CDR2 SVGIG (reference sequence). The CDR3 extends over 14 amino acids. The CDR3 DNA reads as TGTGCCTGGAACACAGGACTAGCGGATAATGAGCAGTTCTTC. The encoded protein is CAWNTGLADNEQFF.

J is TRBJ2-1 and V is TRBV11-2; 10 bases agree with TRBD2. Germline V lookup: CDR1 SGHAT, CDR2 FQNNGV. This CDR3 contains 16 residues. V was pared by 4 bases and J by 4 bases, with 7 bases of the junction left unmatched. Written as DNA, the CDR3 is TGTGCCAGCAGCTCGCCTCTAGCGGGAGCATACAATGAGCAGTTCTTC. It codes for CASSSPLAGAYNEQFF.

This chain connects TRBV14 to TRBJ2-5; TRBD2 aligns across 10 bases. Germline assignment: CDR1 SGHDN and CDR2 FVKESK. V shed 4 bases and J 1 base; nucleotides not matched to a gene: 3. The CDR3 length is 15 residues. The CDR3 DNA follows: TGTGCCAGCAGCCCGGGACTAGCGTTCCAAGAGACCCAGTACTTC. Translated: CASSPGLAFQETQYF.

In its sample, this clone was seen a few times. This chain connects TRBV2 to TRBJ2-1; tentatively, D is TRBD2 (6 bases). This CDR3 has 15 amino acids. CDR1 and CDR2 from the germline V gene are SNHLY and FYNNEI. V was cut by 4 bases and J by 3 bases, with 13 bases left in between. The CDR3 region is CASSGGTVIYNEQFF. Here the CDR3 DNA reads TGTGCCAGCAGTGGGGGGACTGTGATCTACAATGAGCAGTTCTTC.

CDR3 sequence (DNA): TGTGCCAGCAGTCTCGCGACTCACCTCAATGAGCAGTTCTTC. This sequence encodes CASSLATHLNEQFF. The chain joins TRBV28 to TRBJ2-1, with D unresolved. This CDR3 is built from 14 residues. Trimming took 5 bases from V and 6 from J, leaving 14 bases between them. Looked up from germline, CDR1 is MDHEN and CDR2 is SYDVKM.

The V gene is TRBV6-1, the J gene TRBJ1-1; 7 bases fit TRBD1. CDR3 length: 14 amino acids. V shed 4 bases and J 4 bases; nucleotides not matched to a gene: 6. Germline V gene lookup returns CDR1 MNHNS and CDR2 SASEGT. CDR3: CASSVNRGRTEAFF. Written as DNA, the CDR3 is TGTGCCAGCAGTGTAAACAGGGGACGCACTGAAGCTTTCTTT.

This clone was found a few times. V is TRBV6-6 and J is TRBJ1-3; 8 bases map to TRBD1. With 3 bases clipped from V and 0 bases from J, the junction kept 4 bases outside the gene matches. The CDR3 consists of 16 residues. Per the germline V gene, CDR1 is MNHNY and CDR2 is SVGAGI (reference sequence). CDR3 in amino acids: CASSYETGDSGNTIYF. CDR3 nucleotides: TGTGCCAGCAGTTATGAGACAGGGGACTCTGGAAACACCATATATTTT.

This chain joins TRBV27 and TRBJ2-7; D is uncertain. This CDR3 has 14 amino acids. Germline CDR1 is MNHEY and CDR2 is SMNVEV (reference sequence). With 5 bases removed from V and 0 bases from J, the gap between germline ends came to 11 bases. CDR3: CASSVQRLSYEQYF. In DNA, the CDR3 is TGTGCCAGCAGTGTTCAGCGTCTCTCCTACGAGCAGTACTTC.

CDR3 region: CAISKNEGSGEGNEQFF. In DNA form, the CDR3 reads TGTGCCATCAGCAAGAACGAGGGTAGCGGAGAGGGGAATGAGCAGTTCTTC. This chain links TRBV10-3 with TRBJ2-1, with a tentative D call TRBD2 (6 bases). Per germline, CDR1 ENHRY and CDR2 SYGVKD. V dropped 6 bases and J dropped 7 bases, with 25 bases sitting between them. This CDR3 comprises 17 residues.

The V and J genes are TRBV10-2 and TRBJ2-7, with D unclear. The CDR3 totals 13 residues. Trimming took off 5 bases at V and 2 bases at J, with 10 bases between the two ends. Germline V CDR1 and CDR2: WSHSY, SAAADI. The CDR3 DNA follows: TGCGCCAGCAGTAGCGACCCGACCTACGAGCAGTACTTC. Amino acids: CASSSDPTYEQYF.

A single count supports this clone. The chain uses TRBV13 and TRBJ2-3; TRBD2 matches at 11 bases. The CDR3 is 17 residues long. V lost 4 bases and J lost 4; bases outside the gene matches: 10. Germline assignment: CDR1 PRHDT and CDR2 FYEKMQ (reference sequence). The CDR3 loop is CASSSGTSGGTPDTQYF. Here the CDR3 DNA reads TGTGCCAGCAGCTCGGGAACTAGCGGGGGAACTCCAGATACGCAGTATTTT.

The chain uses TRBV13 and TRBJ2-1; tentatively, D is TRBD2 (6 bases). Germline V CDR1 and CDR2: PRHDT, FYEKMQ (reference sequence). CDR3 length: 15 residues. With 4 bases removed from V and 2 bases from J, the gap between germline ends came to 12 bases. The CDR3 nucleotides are TGTGCCAGCAGCTCCCGACTAGGCGCCTACAATGAGCAGTTCTTC. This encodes CASSSRLGAYNEQFF.

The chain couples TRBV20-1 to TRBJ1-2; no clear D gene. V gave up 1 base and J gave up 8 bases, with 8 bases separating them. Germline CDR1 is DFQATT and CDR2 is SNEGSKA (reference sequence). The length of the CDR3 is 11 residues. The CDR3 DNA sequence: TGCAGTGCTAGAGTACGGGAAGGCTACACCTTC. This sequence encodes CSARVREGYTF.

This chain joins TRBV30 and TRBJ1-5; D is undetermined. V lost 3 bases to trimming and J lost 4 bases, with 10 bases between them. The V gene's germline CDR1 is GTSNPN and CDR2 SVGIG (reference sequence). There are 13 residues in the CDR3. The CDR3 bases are TGTGCCTGGAGCGCAGGCGATAATCAGCCCCAGCATTTT. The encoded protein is CAWSAGDNQPQHF. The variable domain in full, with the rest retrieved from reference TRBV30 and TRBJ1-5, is SQTIHQWPATLVQPVGSPLSLECTVEGTSNPNLYWYRQAAGRGLQLLFYSVGIGQISSEVPQNLSASRPQDRQFILSSKKLLLSDSGFYLCAWSAGDNQPQHFGDGTRLSIL.

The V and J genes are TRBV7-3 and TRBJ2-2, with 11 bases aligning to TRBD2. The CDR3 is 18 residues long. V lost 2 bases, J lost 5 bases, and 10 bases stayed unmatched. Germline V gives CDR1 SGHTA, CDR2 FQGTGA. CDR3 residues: CASSLARGTSGKTGELFF. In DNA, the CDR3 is TGTGCCAGCAGCTTAGCCCGGGGGACTAGCGGAAAAACCGGGGAGCTGTTTTTT. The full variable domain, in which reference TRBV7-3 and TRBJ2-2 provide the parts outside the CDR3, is GAGVSQTPSNKVTEKGKYVELRCDPISGHTALYWYRQSLGQGPEFLIYFQGTGAADDSGLPNDRFFAVRPEGSVSTLKIQRTERGDSAVYLCASSLARGTSGKTGELFFGEGSRLTVL.

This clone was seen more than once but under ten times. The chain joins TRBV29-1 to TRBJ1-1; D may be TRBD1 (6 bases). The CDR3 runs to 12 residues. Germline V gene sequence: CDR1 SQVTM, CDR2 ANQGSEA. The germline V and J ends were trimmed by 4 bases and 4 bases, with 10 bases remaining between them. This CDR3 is CSVAGASTEAFF. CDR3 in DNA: TGCAGCGTTGCAGGGGCTAGCACTGAAGCTTTCTTT.

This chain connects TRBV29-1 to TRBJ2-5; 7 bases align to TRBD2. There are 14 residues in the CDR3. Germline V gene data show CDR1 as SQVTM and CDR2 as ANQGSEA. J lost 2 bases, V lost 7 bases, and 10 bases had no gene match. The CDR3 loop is CSAVGGSSQETQYF. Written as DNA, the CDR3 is TGCAGCGCTGTGGGCGGGAGTTCTCAAGAGACCCAGTACTTC. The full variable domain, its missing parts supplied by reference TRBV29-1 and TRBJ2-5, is SAVISQKPSRDICQRGTSLTIQCQVDSQVTMMFWYRQQPGQSLTLIATANQGSEATYESGFVIDKFPISRPNLTFSTLTVSNMSPEDSSIYLCSAVGGSSQETQYFGPGTRLLVL.

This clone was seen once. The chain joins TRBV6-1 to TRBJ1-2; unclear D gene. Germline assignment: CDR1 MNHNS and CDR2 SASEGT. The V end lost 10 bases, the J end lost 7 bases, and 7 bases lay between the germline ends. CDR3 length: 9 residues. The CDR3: CANQRGYTF. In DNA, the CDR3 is TGTGCCAACCAGCGTGGCTACACCTTC.

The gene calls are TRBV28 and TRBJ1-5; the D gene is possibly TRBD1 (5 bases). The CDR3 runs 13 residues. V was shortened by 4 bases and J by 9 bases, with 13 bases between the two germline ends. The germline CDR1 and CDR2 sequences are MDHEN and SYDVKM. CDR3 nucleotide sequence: TGTGCCAGCAGTTGGGGCGGGGACCCGCCCCAGCATTTT. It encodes CASSWGGDPPQHF.

CDR3 bases: TGTGCCAGCAGCTTACCCTTATCGAGAGAGACCCAGTACTTC. Translated, it gives CASSLPLSRETQYF. The chain joins TRBV11-3 to TRBJ2-5; D uncertain. CDR1 and CDR2 from the germline V gene are SGHNT and YENEEA. The V end was cut by 2 bases, the J end by 4 bases, with 11 bases between. The CDR3 spans 14 residues. The variable domain in full, completed from reference TRBV11-3 and TRBJ2-5, reads EAGVVQSPRYKIIEKKQPVAFWCNPISGHNTLYWYLQNLGQGPELLIRYENEEAVDDSQLPKDRFSAERLKGVDSTLKIQPAELGDSAVYLCASSLPLSRETQYFGPGTRLLVL.

In DNA, the CDR3 is TGTGCCAGCAGCCAGATCGCTAGCGGGACCGATGAGCAGTTCTTC. It codes for CASSQIASGTDEQFF. This chain joins TRBV14 and TRBJ2-1; 9 bases are a match to TRBD2. The CDR3 has 15 residues. V trimming: 3 bases; J trimming: 8 bases; junction bases outside the gene matches: 8. Germline V lookup: CDR1 SGHDN, CDR2 FVKESK.

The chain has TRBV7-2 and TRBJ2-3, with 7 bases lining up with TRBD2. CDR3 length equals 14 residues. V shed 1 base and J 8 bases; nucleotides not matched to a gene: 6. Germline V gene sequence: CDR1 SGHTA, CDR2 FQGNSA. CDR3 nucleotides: TGTGCCAGCAGCTTAGATGGCGGGAGCCGTACGCAGTATTTT. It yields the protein CASSLDGGSRTQYF.

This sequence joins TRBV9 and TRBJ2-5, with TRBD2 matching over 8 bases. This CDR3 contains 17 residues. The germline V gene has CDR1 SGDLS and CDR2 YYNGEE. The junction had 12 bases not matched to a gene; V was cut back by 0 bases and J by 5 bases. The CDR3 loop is CASSVGVAGWMGETQYF. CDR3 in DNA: TGTGCCAGCAGCGTAGGAGTAGCGGGGTGGATGGGCGAGACCCAGTACTTC.

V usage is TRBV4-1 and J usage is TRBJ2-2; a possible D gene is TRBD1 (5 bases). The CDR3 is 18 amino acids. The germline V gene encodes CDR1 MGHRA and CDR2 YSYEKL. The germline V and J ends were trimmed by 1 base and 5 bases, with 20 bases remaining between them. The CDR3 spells CASSQGRWGITYTGELFF. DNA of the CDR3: TGCGCCAGCAGCCAAGGCCGTTGGGGCATAACTTATACCGGGGAGCTGTTTTTT.

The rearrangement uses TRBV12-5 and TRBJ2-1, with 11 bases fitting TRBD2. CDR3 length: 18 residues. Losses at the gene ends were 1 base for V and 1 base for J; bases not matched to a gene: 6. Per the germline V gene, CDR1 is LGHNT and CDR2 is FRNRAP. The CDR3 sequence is CASGLAVAGGRSYNEQFF. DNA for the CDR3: TGTGCTAGTGGTTTGGCCGTAGCGGGAGGGAGGTCCTACAATGAGCAGTTCTTC.

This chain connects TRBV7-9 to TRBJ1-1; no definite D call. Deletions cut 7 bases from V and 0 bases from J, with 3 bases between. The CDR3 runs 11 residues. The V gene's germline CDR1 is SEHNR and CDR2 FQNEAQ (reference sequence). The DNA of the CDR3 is TGTGCCAGCATAATGAACACTGAAGCTTTCTTT. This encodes CASIMNTEAFF.

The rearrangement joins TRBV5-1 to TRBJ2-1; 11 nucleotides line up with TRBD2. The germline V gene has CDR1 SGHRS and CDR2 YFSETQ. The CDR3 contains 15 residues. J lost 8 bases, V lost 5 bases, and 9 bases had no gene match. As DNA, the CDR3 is TGCGCCAGCAGTCAAACTAGCGGGAGTTGGTATGAGCAGTTCTTC. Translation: CASSQTSGSWYEQFF.

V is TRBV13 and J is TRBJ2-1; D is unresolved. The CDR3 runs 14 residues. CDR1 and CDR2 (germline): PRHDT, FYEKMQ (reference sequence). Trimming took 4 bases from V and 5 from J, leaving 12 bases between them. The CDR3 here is CASSSSRLNNEQFF. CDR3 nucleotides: TGTGCCAGCAGCTCTTCGCGACTGAACAATGAGCAGTTCTTC. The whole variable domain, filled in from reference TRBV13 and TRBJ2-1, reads AAGVIQSPRHLIKEKRETATLKCYPIPRHDTVYWYQQGPGQDPQFLISFYEKMQSDKGSIPDRFSAQQFSDYHSELNMSSLELGDSALYFCASSSSRLNNEQFFGPGTRLTVL.

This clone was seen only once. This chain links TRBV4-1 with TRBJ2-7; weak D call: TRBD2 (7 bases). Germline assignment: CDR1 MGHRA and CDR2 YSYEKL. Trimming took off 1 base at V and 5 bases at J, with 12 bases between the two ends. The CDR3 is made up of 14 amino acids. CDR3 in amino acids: CASSQATGGDEQYF. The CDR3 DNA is TGCGCCAGCAGCCAAGCTACGGGGGGCGACGAGCAGTACTTC.

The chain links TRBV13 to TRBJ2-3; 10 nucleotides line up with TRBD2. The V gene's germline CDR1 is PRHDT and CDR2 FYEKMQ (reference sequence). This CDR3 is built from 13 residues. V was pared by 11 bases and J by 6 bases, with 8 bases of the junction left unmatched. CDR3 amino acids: CASGASGSDTQYF. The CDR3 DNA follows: TGTGCCTCAGGCGCTAGCGGGAGCGATACGCAGTATTTT. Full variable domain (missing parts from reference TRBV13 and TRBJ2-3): AAGVIQSPRHLIKEKRETATLKCYPIPRHDTVYWYQQGPGQDPQFLISFYEKMQSDKGSIPDRFSAQQFSDYHSELNMSSLELGDSALYFCASGASGSDTQYFGPGTRLTVL.